Following are 24 T cell receptor beta chains from one sample sequenced in a study of blood T cells in healthy people across ages (dated by TCRdb to 2015 to 2017). The library was prepared using 5' RACE. Sequencing took place on an Illumina HiSeq 2500. A second roughly 6 to 11 cycle PCR used a sample-barcoded 5' primer and a J-beta primer mix. TCRdb itself trimmed the public reads at Q25 with fastp, ran MiXCR and retained productive beta chains. CDR3 protein duplicates are merged, each entry listing the most common genes and DNA. The sample table records some 900,000 distinct CDR3 sequences; roughly 43% of these occur just once. The ten top clones hold roughly 13% of the sample. The material sequenced was blood. The receptors come from a man between 25 and 39 years old in good health.

This clonotype was found a few times. The chain has TRBV7-2 and TRBJ2-7; D gene unclear. V shed 1 base and J shed 0 bases, with 10 bases lying between them. There are 15 residues in the CDR3. Per germline, CDR1 SGHTA and CDR2 FQGNSA. The CDR3 reads CASSLELSSSYEQYF. CDR3 DNA sequence: TGTGCCAGCAGCTTAGAGCTCTCGAGCTCCTACGAGCAGTACTTC.

The CDR3 is CATSPATTNTGELFF. DNA of the CDR3: TGTGCTACTAGCCCTGCAACCACGAACACCGGGGAGCTGTTTTTT. The chain couples TRBV24-1 to TRBJ2-2; possible D gene TRBD2, 6 bases. The CDR3 spans 15 residues. Germline V lookup: CDR1 KGHDR, CDR2 SFDVKD.

In the case of this clonotype: Compared with germline, one end of the junction differs, possibly owing to a read error. The chain uses TRBV7-2 and TRBJ1-2, with a tentative D call TRBD1 (6 bases). The CDR3 extends over 13 amino acids. From germline, CDR1 is SGHTA and CDR2 FQGNSA. CDR3 coding DNA: TGTACTAGCAGCTTAGCTACAGGGACGGGCTACACCTTC. Amino acids: CTSSLATGTGYTF. Variable domain in full (rest from reference TRBV7-2 and TRBJ1-2): GAGVSQSPSNKVTEKGKDVELRCDPISGHTALYWYRQSLGQGLEFLIYFQGNSAPDKSGLPSDRFSAERTGGSVSTLTIQRTQQEDSAVYLCTSSLATGTGYTFGSGTRLTVV.

This clonotype is a singleton in its sample. J is TRBJ2-1 and V is TRBV27; unclear D gene. The end of the DNA fits TRBJ2-7 better, so the J call may be wrong. The germline V gene has CDR1 MNHEY and CDR2 SMNVEV (reference sequence). This CDR3 has 11 residues. The DNA of the CDR3 is TGTGCCAGCAGTACCCTCGGCGAGCAGTACTTC. Its protein is CASSTLGEQYF.

Regarding this clonotype: A much larger clonotype is one base distant, so this may be a read error. J is TRBJ2-4 and V is TRBV7-9; 8 bases are a match to TRBD1. J gave up 6 bases and V 5 bases, and 6 bases lay outside the gene matches. The germline gives CDR1 SEHNR, CDR2 FQNEAQ (reference sequence). CDR3 length equals 14 residues. The DNA for the CDR3 is TGTGCCAGCAGCCTGGGACAGGAGATAAACATTCAGTACTTC. Translated: CASSLGQEINIQYF.

This clonotype was recorded a few times. V is TRBV18 and J is TRBJ1-2; D gene ambiguous. Germline CDR1 reads KGHSH; CDR2 reads LQKENI. Trimming pared 5 bases from V and 3 bases from J, leaving 4 bases between. The CDR3 loop spans 11 amino acids. This chain's CDR3 is CASSAHYGYTF. In nucleotides, the CDR3 is TGTGCCAGCTCAGCGCACTATGGCTACACCTTC.

This clonotype has only a few counts. A much larger clone lies a single base off, so this may be a read error. The CDR3 reads CASSAGSGYNEQFF. The CDR3 DNA follows: TGCGCCAGCAGCGCCGGGAGCGGATACAATGAGCAGTTCTTC. The J gene is TRBJ2-1, the V gene TRBV5-1; perhaps TRBD2 as D (6 bases). This CDR3 region has 14 residues. Germline V gene lookup returns CDR1 SGHRS and CDR2 YFSETQ. V gave up 4 bases and J gave up 4 bases, with 12 bases separating them. Full variable domain (missing parts from reference TRBV5-1 and TRBJ2-1): KAGVTQTPRYLIKTRGQQVTLSCSPISGHRSVSWYQQTPGQGLQFLFEYFSETQRNKGNFPGRFSGRQFSNSRSEMNVSTLELGDSALYLCASSAGSGYNEQFFGPGTRLTVL.

This chain uses TRBV7-9 with TRBJ2-7; D not certain. Germline V lookup: CDR1 SEHNR, CDR2 FQNEAQ (reference sequence). This CDR3 region has 13 residues. V gave up 2 bases and J gave up 7 bases, with 12 bases separating them. The CDR3 DNA reads as TGTGCCAGCAGCTTACCCGCCATGGGGGAGCAGTACTTC. Amino acid sequence: CASSLPAMGEQYF.

This clonotype has more than one count but fewer than ten. V usage is TRBV19 and J usage is TRBJ2-1; TRBD1 or TRBD2 may be the D gene (5 bases each). This CDR3 is 13 amino acids long. Trimming cost V 7 bases and J 0 bases, with 7 bases left between them. Per germline, CDR1 LNHDA and CDR2 SQIVND (reference sequence). The DNA for the CDR3 is TGTGCCAGTAAGAGGGGCTCCTACAATGAGCAGTTCTTC. This sequence encodes CASKRGSYNEQFF.

This clonotype was counted only a few times. This chain uses TRBV12-3 or TRBV12-4 with TRBJ2-4; D may be TRBD1 (7 bases). The length of the CDR3 is 17 residues. Trimming cost V 6 bases and J 0 bases, with 18 bases left between them. The CDR3 DNA reads TGTGCCAGCAGGGGGGGACAGACCGGGATAGCCAAAAACATTCAGTACTTC. Amino acid sequence: CASRGGQTGIAKNIQYF.

This clonotype showed up just once. The DNA of the CDR3 is TGTGCCAGCAGCTTAGCCCAGGGGCCCTTGCCTGAAGCTTTCTTT. Amino acid sequence: CASSLAQGPLPEAFF. V is TRBV7-2 and J is TRBJ1-1; perhaps TRBD1 as D (6 bases). This CDR3 comprises 15 residues. Germline V gene sequence: CDR1 SGHTA, CDR2 FQGNSA. Trimming pared 0 bases from V and 6 bases from J, leaving 14 bases between. Full variable domain (outside the CDR3, taken from reference TRBV7-2 and TRBJ1-1): GAGVSQSPSNKVTEKGKDVELRCDPISGHTALYWYRQSLGQGLEFLIYFQGNSAPDKSGLPSDRFSAERTGGSVSTLTIQRTQQEDSAVYLCASSLAQGPLPEAFFGQGTRLTVV.

J is TRBJ1-2 and V is TRBV2, with D unclear. The germline V gene encodes CDR1 SNHLY and CDR2 FYNNEI. V shed 1 base and J shed 5 bases, with 11 bases lying between them. The CDR3 consists of 14 residues. This chain's CDR3 is CASSEVKQEYGYTF. Here the CDR3 DNA reads TGTGCCAGCAGTGAAGTGAAACAAGAATATGGCTACACCTTC.

This clonotype was counted at least ten times. The chain has TRBV6-4 and TRBJ2-1; D is unclear. Germline V CDR1 and CDR2: MRHNA, SNTAGT. This CDR3 contains 15 residues. V lost 4 bases and J lost 2, with 12 bases in between. The CDR3 DNA reads TGTGCCAGCAGTGTAAAGGAGAGCCCCTACAATGAGCAGTTCTTC. The encoded protein is CASSVKESPYNEQFF.

The chain is built from TRBV12-3 or TRBV12-4 and TRBJ1-3; no reliable D call. This CDR3 is built from 16 residues. V lost 2 bases, J lost 0 bases, and 11 bases lay in between. CDR3 in DNA: TGTGCCAGCAGTTTATATGGGCTTGCCTCTGGAAACACCATATATTTT. This gives the protein CASSLYGLASGNTIYF.

As to this clonotype: The junction shows a germline mismatch at one end, possibly a read error. The V and J genes are TRBV6-1 and TRBJ2-3; D may be TRBD2 (6 bases). Germline V gene data show CDR1 as MNHNS and CDR2 as SASEGT. This CDR3 is 16 amino acids long. The chain's CDR3 is CASREGRAGRTDTQYF. CDR3 nucleotide sequence: TGTGCCAGCAGGGAAGGTCGAGCGGGTCGCACAGATACGCAGTATTTT.

The chain couples TRBV6-5 to TRBJ2-5, with TRBD1 matching over 8 bases. Germline trimming cut 5 bases from V and 5 bases from J; bases unmatched to any gene: 7. The CDR3 sequence is 14 residues long. The germline V gene has CDR1 MNHEY and CDR2 SVGAGI. CDR3 coding DNA: TGTGCCAGCAGTGCCTCGGGACAGGTGGAGACCCAGTACTTC. Amino acid sequence: CASSASGQVETQYF.

V usage is TRBV11-2 and J usage is TRBJ2-1; D is ambiguous. The germline V gene encodes CDR1 SGHAT and CDR2 FQNNGV. V lost 5 bases and J lost 0, with 11 bases in between. The CDR3 has 15 amino acids. The CDR3 coding sequence is TGTGCCAGCAGCCTCTTCAAATTCTCCTACAATGAGCAGTTCTTC. Amino acids: CASSLFKFSYNEQFF.

This clonotype was counted only a few times. The V gene is TRBV12-3 or TRBV12-4, the J gene TRBJ1-2; D gene uncertain. V was shortened by 3 bases and J by 6 bases, with 8 bases between the two germline ends. The CDR3 totals 12 residues. CDR3 protein: CASSFAGNGYTF. The CDR3 DNA reads as TGTGCCAGCAGTTTTGCGGGGAATGGCTACACCTTC.

The rearrangement joins TRBV6-2 or TRBV6-3 to TRBJ2-2; 9 bases are a match to TRBD2. The V and J ends lost 7 bases and 1 base, in that order; junction bases with no gene match: 10. The CDR3 contains 17 residues. Germline CDR1 MNHEY, CDR2 SVGEGT. The CDR3 DNA is TGTGCCAGCACCTCGTGGGCTAGCGGGGAGAACACCGGGGAGCTGTTTTTT. It specifies CASTSWASGENTGELFF.

The count of this clonotype is one. The V gene is TRBV2, the J gene TRBJ1-5, with D perhaps matching TRBD1 (6 bases). Trimming removed 4 bases at V and 7 bases at J, with 20 bases between. This CDR3 is built from 16 residues. CDR1 is SNHLY, CDR2 FYNNEI, per germline. The DNA of the CDR3 is TGTGCCAGCAGTGCCGTCGGGCAGGGGACGAGGCAGCCCCAGCATTTT. Its translation is CASSAVGQGTRQPQHF.

In this sample, this clonotype turned up a few times. The genes are TRBV29-1 and TRBJ1-1; D is ambiguous. Trimming left V 5 bases short and J 1 base short, with 5 bases between. From germline, CDR1 is SQVTM and CDR2 ANQGSEA. The CDR3 contains 11 residues. The chain's CDR3 is CSVSENTEAFF. The CDR3 DNA reads TGCAGCGTTAGTGAGAACACTGAAGCTTTCTTT. Supplemented by reference TRBV29-1 and TRBJ1-1, the full variable domain reads SAVISQKPSRDICQRGTSLTIQCQVDSQVTMMFWYRQQPGQSLTLIATANQGSEATYESGFVIDKFPISRPNLTFSTLTVSNMSPEDSSIYLCSVSENTEAFFGQGTRLTVV.

Note on this clonotype: This may be a read error, as it is one base from a much larger clone. The rearrangement joins TRBV4-2 to TRBJ1-5, with TRBD1 matching over 10 bases. Germline CDR1 is LGHNA and CDR2 is YNFKEQ. CDR3 length equals 15 residues. This CDR3 is CGSSPDGTGEVPQHF. CDR3 DNA sequence: TGTGGCAGCAGCCCTGATGGGACAGGGGAGGTACCCCAGCATTTT.

Turning to this clonotype: A single base separates this from a much larger clone, so it may be a read error. The CDR3 sequence: CASGLVPGAYTEAFF. DNA for the CDR3: TGTGCCAGCGGCTTGGTCCCGGGGGCGTACACTGAAGCTTTCTTT. The V and J genes are TRBV5-4 and TRBJ1-1, with TRBD1 as a possible D gene (6 bases). The CDR3 loop spans 15 amino acids. Germline V gene lookup returns CDR1 SGHNT and CDR2 YYREEE (reference sequence). The entire variable domain, with the rest obtained from reference TRBV5-4 and TRBJ1-1, is as follows: ETGVTQSPTHLIKTRGQQVTLRCSSQSGHNTVSWYQQALGQGPQFIFQYYREEENGRGNFPPRFSGLQFPNYSSELNVNALELDDSALYLCASGLVPGAYTEAFFGQGTRLTVV.

V and J are TRBV5-1 and TRBJ2-3; 8 nucleotides agree with TRBD2. The germline CDR1 and CDR2 sequences are SGHRS and YFSETQ. V gave up 1 base and J gave up 6 bases; unmatched junction bases: 10. The CDR3 length is 16 residues. Written as DNA, the CDR3 is TGCGCCAGCAGCTTGCCGGGACTAGGAGGGGGGGATACGCAGTATTTT. It encodes CASSLPGLGGGDTQYF.